This entry features one T cell receptor (beta chain) sequence. Its specificity is not known. The data derive from a study of beta chain features in type 1 diabetes. V shed 0 bases, J shed 14 bases, and the junction held 8 bases outside the gene matches. CDR1 is SGHTA and CDR2 is FQGNSA in the germline V gene. The CDR3 runs to 13 residues. Study-wide points: When Type 1 diabetes patients were examined, their TCRB CDR3s proved moderately but significantly shorter in all four CD4+ subsets. These data did not resolve whether HLA type affects TCRB rearrangement.

Investigators reverse transcribed all isolated RNA, so they sequenced expressed TCRB transcripts. Generated by immunoSEQ multiplex PCR, the TCRdb table keeps only in-frame clones and is missing some. Of 310,000 or so clones in the sample, over 14% were seen once. The TCR comes from a man in his late teens or twenties with type 1 diabetes. The sample taken for sequencing was naive CD4+ T cells from blood. V gene TRBV7-2 combines with J gene TRBJ2-3; the match to TRBD1 covers 7 bases. CDR3 loop: CASSLAGETGPYF. The CDR3 DNA reads as TGTGCCAGCAGCTTAGCGGGGGAGACAGGGCCGTATTTT.